The entry that follows covers one TCR beta chain sequence. This record comes from a study of T cell responses to AZD1222 COVID-19 vaccine. Germline V gives CDR1 MNHEY, CDR2 SVGAGI. V shed 8 bases, J shed 7 bases, and the junction held 6 bases outside the gene matches. The CDR3 consists of 13 residues. Generated by immunoSEQ multiplex PCR, the TCRdb table keeps only in-frame clones and is missing some. The sample shows about 160,000 clones, around 92% of them seen only once. This TCR came from an adult who received the AZD1222 COVID-19 vaccine. The V gene is TRBV6-5, the J gene TRBJ2-3, with TRBD1 matching 10 bases. Here the sequenced sample was peripheral blood, taken 28 days after the second AZD1222 dose. The CDR3 sequence is CASRTGGTYTQYF. CDR3 nucleotide sequence: TGTGCCAGCCGGACAGGGGGTACCTATACGCAGTATTTT.